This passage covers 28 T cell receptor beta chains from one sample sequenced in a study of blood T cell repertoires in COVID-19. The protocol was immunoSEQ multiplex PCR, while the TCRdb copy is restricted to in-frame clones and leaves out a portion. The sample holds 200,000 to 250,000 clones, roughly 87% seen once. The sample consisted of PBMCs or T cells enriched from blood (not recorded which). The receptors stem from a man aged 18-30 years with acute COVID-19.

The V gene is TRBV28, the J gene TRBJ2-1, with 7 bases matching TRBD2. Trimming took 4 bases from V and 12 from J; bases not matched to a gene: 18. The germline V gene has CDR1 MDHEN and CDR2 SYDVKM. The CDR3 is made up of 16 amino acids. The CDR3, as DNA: TGTGCCAGCAGTTCCCGGAGCGGCGGGAGTAACCCCCGGCAGTTCTTC. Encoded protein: CASSSRSGGSNPRQFF.

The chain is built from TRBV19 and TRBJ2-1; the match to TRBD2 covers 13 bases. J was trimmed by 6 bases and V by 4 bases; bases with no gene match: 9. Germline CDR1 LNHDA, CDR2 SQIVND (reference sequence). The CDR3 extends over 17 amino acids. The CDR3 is CASSKGLAGAFGNEQFF. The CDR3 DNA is TGTGCCAGTAGTAAAGGACTAGCGGGGGCCTTCGGCAATGAGCAGTTCTTC. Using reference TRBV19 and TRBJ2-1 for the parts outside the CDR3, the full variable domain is DGGITQSPKYLFRKEGQNVTLSCEQNLNHDAMYWYRQDPGQGLRLIYYSQIVNDFQKGDIAEGYSVSREKKESFPLTVTSAQKNPTAFYLCASSKGLAGAFGNEQFFGPGTRLTVL.

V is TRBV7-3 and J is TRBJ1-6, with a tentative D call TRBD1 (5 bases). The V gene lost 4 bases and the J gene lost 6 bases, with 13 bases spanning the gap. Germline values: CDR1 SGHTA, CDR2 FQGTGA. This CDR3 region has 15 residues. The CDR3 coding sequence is TGTGCCAGCAGCTCCTCCGGGACTCGTAATTCACCCCTCCACTTT. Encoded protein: CASSSSGTRNSPLHF.

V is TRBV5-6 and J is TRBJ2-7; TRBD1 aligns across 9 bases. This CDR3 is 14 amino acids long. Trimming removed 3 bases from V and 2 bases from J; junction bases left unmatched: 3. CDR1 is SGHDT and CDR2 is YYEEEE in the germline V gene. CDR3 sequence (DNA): TGTGCCAGCAGCTATGACAGGGGGGCCTACGAGCAGTACTTC. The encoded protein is CASSYDRGAYEQYF.

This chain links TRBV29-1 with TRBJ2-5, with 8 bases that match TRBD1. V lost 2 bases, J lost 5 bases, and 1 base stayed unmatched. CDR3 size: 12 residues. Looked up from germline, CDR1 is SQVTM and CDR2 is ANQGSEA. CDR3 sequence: CSVERQGETQYF. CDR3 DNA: TGCAGCGTTGAACGACAGGGGGAGACCCAGTACTTC. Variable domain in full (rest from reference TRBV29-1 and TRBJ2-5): SAVISQKPSRDICQRGTSLTIQCQVDSQVTMMFWYRQQPGQSLTLIATANQGSEATYESGFVIDKFPISRPNLTFSTLTVSNMSPEDSSIYLCSVERQGETQYFGPGTRLLVL.

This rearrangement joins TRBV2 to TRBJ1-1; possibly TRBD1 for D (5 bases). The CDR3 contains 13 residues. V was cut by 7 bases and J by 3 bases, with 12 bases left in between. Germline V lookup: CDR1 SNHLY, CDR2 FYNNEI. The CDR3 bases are TGTGCCAGCAAGAGGCCGGGGGACACTGAAGCTTTCTTT. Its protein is CASKRPGDTEAFF.

This CDR3 is CASSRLAAYNEQFF. The CDR3 DNA follows: TGTGCCAGCTCGAGACTAGCGGCTTACAATGAGCAGTTCTTC. The J gene is TRBJ2-1, the V gene TRBV19; the match to TRBD2 covers 9 bases. V shed 9 bases and J 4 bases; nucleotides not matched to a gene: 7. This CDR3 has 14 amino acids. CDR1 and CDR2 (germline): LNHDA, SQIVND (reference sequence). The entire variable domain, with the rest obtained from reference TRBV19 and TRBJ2-1, is as follows: DGGITQSPKYLFRKEGQNVTLSCEQNLNHDAMYWYRQDPGQGLRLIYYSQIVNDFQKGDIAEGYSVSREKKESFPLTVTSAQKNPTAFYLCASSRLAAYNEQFFGPGTRLTVL.

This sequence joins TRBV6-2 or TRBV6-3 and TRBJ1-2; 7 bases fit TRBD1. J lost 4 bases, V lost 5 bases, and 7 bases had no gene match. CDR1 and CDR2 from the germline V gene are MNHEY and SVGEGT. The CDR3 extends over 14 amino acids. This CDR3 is CASSLGTAGYGYTF. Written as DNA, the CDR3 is TGTGCCAGCAGTCTAGGGACAGCAGGCTATGGCTACACCTTC.

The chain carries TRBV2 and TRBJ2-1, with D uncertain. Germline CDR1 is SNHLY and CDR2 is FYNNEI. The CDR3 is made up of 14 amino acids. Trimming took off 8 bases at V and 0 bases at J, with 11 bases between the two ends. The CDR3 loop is CASLGASSYNEQFF. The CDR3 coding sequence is TGTGCCAGCCTGGGCGCGAGCTCCTACAATGAGCAGTTCTTC.

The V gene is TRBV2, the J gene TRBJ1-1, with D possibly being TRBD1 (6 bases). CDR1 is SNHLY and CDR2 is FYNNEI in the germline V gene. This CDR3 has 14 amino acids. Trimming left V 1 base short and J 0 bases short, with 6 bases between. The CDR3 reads CASSEGTVNTEAFF. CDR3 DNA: TGTGCCAGCAGTGAAGGGACAGTGAACACTGAAGCTTTCTTT.

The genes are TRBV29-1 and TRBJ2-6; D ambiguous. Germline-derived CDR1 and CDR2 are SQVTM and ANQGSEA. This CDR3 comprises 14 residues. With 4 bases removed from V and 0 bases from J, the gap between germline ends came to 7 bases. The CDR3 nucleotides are TGCAGCGTTGGGCCCGTCTCTGGGGCCAACGTCCTGACTTTC. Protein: CSVGPVSGANVLTF.

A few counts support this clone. DNA for the CDR3: TGTGCCTGGAGGGCGTCAGGGGCGAGATCACCCCTCCACTTT. Amino acids: CAWRASGARSPLHF. V is TRBV30 and J is TRBJ1-6; D might be TRBD1 (6 bases). V was cut by 3 bases and J by 10 bases, with 16 bases left in between. This CDR3 region has 14 residues. In germline, CDR1 is GTSNPN, CDR2 SVGIG (reference sequence).

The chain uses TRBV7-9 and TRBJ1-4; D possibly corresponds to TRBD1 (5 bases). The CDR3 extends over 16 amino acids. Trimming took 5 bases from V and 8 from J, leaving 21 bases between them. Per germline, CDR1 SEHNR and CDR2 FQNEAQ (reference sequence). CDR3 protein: CASSLSAGLSVEKLFF. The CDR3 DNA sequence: TGTGCCAGCAGCCTATCCGCGGGGCTCAGTGTCGAAAAACTGTTTTTT. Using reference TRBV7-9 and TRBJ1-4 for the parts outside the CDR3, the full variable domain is DTGVSQNPRHKITKRGQNVTFRCDPISEHNRLYWYRQTLGQGPEFLTYFQNEAQLEKSRLLSDRFSAERPKGSFSTLEIQRTEQGDSAMYLCASSLSAGLSVEKLFFGSGTQLSVL.

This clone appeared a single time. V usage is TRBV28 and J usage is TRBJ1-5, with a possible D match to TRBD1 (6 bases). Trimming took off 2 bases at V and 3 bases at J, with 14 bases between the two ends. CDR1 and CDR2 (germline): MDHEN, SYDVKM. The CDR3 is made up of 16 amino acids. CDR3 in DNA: TGTGCCAGCAGTTTACGGCAGGGGAGCTTCAATCAGCCCCAGCATTTT. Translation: CASSLRQGSFNQPQHF.

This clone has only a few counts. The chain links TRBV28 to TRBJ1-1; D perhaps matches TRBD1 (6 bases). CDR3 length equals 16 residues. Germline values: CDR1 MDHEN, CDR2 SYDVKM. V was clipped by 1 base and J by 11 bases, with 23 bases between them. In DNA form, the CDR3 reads TGTGCCAGCAGTTTATTACCTAGGTCGGGGGGGCGGTATGCTTTCTTT. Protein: CASSLLPRSGGRYAFF.

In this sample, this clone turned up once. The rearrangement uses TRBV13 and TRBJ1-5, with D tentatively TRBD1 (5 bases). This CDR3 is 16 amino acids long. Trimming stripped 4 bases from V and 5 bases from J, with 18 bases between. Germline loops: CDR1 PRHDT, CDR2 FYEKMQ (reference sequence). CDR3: CASSSRLGGGDQPQHF. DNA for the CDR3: TGTGCCAGCAGCTCTCGTTTGGGGGGGGGAGATCAGCCCCAGCATTTT.

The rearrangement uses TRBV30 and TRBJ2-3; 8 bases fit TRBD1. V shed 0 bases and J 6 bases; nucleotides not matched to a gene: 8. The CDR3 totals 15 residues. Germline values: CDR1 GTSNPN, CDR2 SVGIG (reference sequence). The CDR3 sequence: CAWSVPGGAGDTQYF. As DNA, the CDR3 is TGTGCCTGGAGTGTACCAGGGGGCGCGGGTGATACGCAGTATTTT. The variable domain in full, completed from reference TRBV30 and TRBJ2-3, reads SQTIHQWPATLVQPVGSPLSLECTVEGTSNPNLYWYRQAAGRGLQLLFYSVGIGQISSEVPQNLSASRPQDRQFILSSKKLLLSDSGFYLCAWSVPGGAGDTQYFGPGTRLTVL.

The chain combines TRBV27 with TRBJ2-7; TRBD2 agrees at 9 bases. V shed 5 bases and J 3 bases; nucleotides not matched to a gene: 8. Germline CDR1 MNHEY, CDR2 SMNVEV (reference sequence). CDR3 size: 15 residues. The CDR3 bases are TGTGCCAGCAGTGCGGGCGGGAGGGCCGACTACGAGCAGTACTTC. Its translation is CASSAGGRADYEQYF.

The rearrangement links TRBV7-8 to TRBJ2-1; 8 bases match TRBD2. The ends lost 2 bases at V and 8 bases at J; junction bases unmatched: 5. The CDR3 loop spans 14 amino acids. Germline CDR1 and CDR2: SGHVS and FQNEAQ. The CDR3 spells CASSLSLADDEQFF. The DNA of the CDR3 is TGTGCCAGCAGCTTATCACTAGCGGACGATGAGCAGTTCTTC.

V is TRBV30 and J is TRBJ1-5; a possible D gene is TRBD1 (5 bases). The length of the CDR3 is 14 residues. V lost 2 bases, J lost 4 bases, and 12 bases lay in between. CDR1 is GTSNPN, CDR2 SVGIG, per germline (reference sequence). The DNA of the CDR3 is TGTGCCTGGAGTCCATACGCAGGGAATCAGCCCCAGCATTTT. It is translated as CAWSPYAGNQPQHF. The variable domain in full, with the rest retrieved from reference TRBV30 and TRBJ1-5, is SQTIHQWPATLVQPVGSPLSLECTVEGTSNPNLYWYRQAAGRGLQLLFYSVGIGQISSEVPQNLSASRPQDRQFILSSKKLLLSDSGFYLCAWSPYAGNQPQHFGDGTRLSIL.

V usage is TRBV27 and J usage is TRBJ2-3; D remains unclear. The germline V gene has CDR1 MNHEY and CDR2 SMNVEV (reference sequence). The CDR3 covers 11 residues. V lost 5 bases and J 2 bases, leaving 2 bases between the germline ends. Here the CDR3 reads CASSLTDTQYF. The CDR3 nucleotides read TGTGCCAGCAGTCTCACAGATACGCAGTATTTT.

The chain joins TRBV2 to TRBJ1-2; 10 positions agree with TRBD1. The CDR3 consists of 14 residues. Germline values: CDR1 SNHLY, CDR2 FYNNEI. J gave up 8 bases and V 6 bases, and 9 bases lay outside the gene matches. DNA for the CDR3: TGTGCCAGCAGAACCGGGACAGGGGCTATCGGCTACACCTTC. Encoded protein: CASRTGTGAIGYTF. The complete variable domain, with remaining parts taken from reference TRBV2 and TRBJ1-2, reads EPEVTQTPSHQVTQMGQEVILRCVPISNHLYFYWYRQILGQKVEFLVSFYNNEISEKSEIFDDQFSVERPDGSNFTLKIRSTKLEDSAMYFCASRTGTGAIGYTFGSGTRLTVV.

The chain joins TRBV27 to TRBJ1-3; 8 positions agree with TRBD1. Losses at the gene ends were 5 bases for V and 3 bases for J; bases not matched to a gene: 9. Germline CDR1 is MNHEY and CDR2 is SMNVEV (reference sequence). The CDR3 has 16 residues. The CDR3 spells CASSPRQGRYGNTIYF. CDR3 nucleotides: TGTGCCAGCAGTCCGCGACAGGGGAGGTATGGAAACACCATATATTTT.

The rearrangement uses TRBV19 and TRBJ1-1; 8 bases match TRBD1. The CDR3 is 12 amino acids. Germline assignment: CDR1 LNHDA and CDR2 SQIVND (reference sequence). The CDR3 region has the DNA TGTGCAACCGGGACAGGGAACACTGAAGCTTTCTTT. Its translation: CATGTGNTEAFF.

CDR3 coding DNA: TGCGCCAGCAGCTTCCAGGGGGACCAATCACCCCTCCACTTT. This gives the protein CASSFQGDQSPLHF. The rearrangement joins TRBV5-1 to TRBJ1-6; 7 bases line up with TRBD1. CDR3 length: 14 residues. Germline trimming cut 2 bases from V and 10 bases from J; bases unmatched to any gene: 6. Germline V CDR1 and CDR2: SGHRS, YFSETQ. The variable domain in full, with the rest retrieved from reference TRBV5-1 and TRBJ1-6, is KAGVTQTPRYLIKTRGQQVTLSCSPISGHRSVSWYQQTPGQGLQFLFEYFSETQRNKGNFPGRFSGRQFSNSRSEMNVSTLELGDSALYLCASSFQGDQSPLHFGNGTRLTVT.

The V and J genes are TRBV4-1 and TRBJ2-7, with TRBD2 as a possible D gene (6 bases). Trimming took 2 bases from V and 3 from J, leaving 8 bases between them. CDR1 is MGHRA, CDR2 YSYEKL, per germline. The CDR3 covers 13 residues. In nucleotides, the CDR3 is TGCGCCAGCAGCCAATACGGGGGCTACGAGCAGTACTTC. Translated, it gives CASSQYGGYEQYF.

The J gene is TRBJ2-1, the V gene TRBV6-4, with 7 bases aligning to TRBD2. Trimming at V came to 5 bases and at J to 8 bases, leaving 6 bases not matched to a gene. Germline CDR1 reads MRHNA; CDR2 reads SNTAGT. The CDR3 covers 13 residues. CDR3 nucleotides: TGTGCCAGCAGTAGCGGGGTTACGGATGAGCAGTTCTTC. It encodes CASSSGVTDEQFF.

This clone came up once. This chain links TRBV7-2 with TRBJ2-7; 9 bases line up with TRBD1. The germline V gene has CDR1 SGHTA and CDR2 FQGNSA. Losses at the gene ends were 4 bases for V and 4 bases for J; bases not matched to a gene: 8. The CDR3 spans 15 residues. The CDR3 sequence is CASSSPGQGGYEQYF. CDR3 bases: TGTGCCAGCAGCTCCCCGGGACAGGGAGGGTACGAGCAGTACTTC.